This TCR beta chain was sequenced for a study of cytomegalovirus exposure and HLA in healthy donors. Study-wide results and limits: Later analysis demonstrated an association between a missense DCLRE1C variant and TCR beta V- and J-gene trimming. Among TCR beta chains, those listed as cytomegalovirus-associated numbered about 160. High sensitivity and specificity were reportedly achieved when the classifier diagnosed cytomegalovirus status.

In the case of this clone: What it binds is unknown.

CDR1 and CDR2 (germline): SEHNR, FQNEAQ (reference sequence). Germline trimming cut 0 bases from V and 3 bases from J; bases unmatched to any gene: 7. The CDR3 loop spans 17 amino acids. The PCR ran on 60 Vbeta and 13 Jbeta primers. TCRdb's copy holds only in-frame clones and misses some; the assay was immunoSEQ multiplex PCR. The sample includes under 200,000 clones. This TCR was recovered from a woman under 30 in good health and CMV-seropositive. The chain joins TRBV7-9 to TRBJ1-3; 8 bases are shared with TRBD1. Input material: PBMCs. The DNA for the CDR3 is TGTGCCAGCAGCTTAGCGCTCAGGGGGCCGGGTGGAAACACCATATATTTT. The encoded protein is CASSLALRGPGGNTIYF.